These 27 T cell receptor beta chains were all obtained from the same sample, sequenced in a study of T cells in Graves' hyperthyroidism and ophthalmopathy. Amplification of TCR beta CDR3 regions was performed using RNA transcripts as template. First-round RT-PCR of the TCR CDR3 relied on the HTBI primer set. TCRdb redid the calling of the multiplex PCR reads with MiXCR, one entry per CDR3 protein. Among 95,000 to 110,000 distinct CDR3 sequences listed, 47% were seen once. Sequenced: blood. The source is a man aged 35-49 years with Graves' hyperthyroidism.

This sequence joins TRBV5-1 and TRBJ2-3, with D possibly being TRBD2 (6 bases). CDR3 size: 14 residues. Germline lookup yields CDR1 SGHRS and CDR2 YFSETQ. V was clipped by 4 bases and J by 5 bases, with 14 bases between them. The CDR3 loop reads CASSTGTGEDTQYF. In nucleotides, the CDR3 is TGCGCCAGCAGCACCGGGACGGGAGAAGATACGCAGTATTTT.

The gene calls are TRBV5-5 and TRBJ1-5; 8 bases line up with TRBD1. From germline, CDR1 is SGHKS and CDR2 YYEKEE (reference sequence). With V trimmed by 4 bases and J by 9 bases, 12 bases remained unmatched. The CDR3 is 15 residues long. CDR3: CASSLRDRWQPPQHF. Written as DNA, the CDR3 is TGTGCCAGCAGCCTCCGGGACAGGTGGCAACCGCCCCAGCATTTT.

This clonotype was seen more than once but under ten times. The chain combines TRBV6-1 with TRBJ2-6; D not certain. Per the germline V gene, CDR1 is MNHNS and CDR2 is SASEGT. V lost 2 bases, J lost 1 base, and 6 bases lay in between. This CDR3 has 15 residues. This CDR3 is CASSEKASGANVLTF. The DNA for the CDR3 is TGTGCCAGCAGTGAAAAGGCGTCTGGGGCCAACGTCCTGACTTTC.

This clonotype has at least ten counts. The CDR3 region is CASSLQQGEQYF. The CDR3, as DNA: TGTGCCAGCAGCTTACAACAGGGAGAGCAGTACTTC. This rearrangement joins TRBV5-8 to TRBJ2-7, with D possibly being TRBD1 (6 bases). Germline V gene data show CDR1 as SGHTS and CDR2 as YDEGEE. Deletions cut 2 bases from V and 7 bases from J, with 10 bases between. CDR3 length: 12 amino acids.

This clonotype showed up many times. Here the CDR3 reads CASSKPGSNTEAFF. In DNA form, the CDR3 reads TGTGCCAGCAGTAAACCGGGATCTAACACTGAAGCTTTCTTT. This chain connects TRBV12-3 or TRBV12-4 to TRBJ1-1, with no clear D. The CDR3 sequence is 14 residues long. Trimming stripped 5 bases from V and 2 bases from J, with 12 bases between.

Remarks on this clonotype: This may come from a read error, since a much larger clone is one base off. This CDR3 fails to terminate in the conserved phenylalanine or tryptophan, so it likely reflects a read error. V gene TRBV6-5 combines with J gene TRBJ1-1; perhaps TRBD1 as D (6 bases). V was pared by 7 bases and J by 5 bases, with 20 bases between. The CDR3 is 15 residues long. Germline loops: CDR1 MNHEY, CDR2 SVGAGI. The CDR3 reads CASIPPTGGMTEAFL. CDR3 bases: TGTGCCAGCATCCCCCCGACAGGAGGGATGACTGAAGCTTTCTTG.

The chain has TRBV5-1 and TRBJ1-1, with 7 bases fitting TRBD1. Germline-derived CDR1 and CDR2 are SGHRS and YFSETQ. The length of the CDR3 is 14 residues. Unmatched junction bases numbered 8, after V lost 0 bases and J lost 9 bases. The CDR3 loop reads CASSLEGAGTKAFF. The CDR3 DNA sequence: TGCGCCAGCAGCTTGGAGGGGGCTGGCACGAAAGCTTTCTTT.

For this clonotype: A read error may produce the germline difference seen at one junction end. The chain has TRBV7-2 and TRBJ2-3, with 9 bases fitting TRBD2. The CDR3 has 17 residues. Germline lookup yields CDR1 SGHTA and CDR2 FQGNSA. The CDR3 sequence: CASSQVPSAGGADTQYF. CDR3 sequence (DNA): TGCGCCAGCAGCCAAGTACCCTCCGCGGGGGGGGCAGATACGCAGTATTTT. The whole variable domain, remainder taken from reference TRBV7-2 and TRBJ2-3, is GAGVSQSPSNKVTEKGKDVELRCDPISGHTALYWYRQSLGQGLEFLIYFQGNSAPDKSGLPSDRFSAERTGGSVSTLTIQRTQQEDSAVYLCASSQVPSAGGADTQYFGPGTRLTVL.

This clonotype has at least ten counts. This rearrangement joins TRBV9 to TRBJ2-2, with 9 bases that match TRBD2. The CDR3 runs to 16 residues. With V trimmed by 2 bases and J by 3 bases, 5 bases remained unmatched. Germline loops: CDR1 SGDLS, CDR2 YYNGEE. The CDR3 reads CASSVVAGAHTGELFF. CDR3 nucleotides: TGTGCCAGCAGCGTGGTAGCGGGAGCGCACACCGGGGAGCTGTTTTTT.

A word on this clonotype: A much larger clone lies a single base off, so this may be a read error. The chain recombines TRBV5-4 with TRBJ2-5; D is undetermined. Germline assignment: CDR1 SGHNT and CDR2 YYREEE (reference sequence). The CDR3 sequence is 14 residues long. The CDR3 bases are TGTGCCAGCGGCTTGAAGCTAGTTGCAGAGACCCAGTACTTC. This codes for CASGLKLVAETQYF.

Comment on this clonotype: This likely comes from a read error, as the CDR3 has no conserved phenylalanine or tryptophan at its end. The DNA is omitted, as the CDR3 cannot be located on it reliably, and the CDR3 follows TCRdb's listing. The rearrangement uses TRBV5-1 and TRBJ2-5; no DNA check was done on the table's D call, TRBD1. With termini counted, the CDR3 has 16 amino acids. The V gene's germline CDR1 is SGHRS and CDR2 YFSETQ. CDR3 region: CASSPRTGRDGYTFGS.

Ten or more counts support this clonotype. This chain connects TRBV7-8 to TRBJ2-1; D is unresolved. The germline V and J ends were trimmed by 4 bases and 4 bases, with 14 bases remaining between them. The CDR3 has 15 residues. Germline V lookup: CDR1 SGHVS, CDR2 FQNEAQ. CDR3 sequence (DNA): TGTGCCAGCAGCTCCCTCTATTCTCGATACAATGAGCAGTTCTTC. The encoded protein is CASSSLYSRYNEQFF. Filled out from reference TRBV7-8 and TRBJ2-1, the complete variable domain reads GAGVSQSPRYKVAKRGQDVALRCDPISGHVSLFWYQQALGQGPEFLTYFQNEAQLDKSGLPSDRFFAERPEGSVSTLKIQRTQQEDSAVYLCASSSLYSRYNEQFFGPGTRLTVL.

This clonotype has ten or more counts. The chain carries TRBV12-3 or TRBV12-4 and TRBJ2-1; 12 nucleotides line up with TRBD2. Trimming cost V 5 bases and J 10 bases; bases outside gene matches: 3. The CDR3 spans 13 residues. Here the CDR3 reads CASSPLAGGEQFF. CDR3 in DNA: TGTGCCAGCAGTCCACTAGCGGGAGGAGAGCAGTTCTTC.

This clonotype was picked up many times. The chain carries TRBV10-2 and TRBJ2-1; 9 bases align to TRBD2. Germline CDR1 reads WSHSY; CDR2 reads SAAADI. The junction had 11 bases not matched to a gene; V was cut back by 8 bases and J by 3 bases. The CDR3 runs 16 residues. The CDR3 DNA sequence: TGCGCCAGCCAAAGGAAGAGCGGGGGGAACTACAATGAGCAGTTCTTC. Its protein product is CASQRKSGGNYNEQFF.

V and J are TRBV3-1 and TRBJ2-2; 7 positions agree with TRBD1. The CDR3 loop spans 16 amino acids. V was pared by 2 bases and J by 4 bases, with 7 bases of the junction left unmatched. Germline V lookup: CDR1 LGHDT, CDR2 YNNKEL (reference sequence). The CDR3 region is CASSQRGAGGTGELFF. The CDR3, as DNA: TGTGCCAGCAGCCAAAGAGGCGCAGGGGGCACCGGGGAGCTGTTTTTT.

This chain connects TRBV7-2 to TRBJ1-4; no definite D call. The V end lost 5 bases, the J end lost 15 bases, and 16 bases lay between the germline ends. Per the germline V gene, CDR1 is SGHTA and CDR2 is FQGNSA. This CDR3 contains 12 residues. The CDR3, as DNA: TGTGCCAGCAGCCTACCGTTAGAAGTTTTGTTTTTT. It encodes CASSLPLEVLFF.

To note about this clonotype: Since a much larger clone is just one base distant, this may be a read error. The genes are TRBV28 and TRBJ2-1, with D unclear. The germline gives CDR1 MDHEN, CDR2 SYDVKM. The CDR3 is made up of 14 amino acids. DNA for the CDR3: TGTGCCAGCGGTTTACAGCTCAGACACGACCAGCAGTTCTTC. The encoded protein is CASGLQLRHDQQFF. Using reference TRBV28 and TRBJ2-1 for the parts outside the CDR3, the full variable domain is DVKVTQSSRYLVKRTGEKVFLECVQDMDHENMFWYRQDPGLGLRLIYFSYDVKMKEKGDIPEGYSVSREKKERFSLILESASTNQTSMYLCASGLQLRHDQQFFGPGTRLTVL.

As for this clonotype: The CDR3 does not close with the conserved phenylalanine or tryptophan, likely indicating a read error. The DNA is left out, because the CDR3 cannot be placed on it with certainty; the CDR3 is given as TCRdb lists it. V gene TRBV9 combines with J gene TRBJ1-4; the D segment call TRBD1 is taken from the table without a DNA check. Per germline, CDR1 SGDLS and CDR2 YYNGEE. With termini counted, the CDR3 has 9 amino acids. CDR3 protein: CASSGNRGL.

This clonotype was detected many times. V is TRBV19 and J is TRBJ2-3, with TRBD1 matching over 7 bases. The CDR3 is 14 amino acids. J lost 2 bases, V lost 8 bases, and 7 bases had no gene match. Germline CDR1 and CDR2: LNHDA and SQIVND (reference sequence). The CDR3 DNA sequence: TGTGCCAGTTCCACAGGGGTAGCCACAGATACGCAGTATTTT. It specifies CASSTGVATDTQYF.

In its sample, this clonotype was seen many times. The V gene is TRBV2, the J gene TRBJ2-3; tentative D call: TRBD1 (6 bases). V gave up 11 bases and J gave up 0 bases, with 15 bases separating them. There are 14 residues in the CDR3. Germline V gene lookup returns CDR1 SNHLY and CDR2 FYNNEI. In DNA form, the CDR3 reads TGTGCCTCCCGGGACATTTCTAGCACAGATACGCAGTATTTT. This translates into CASRDISSTDTQYF.

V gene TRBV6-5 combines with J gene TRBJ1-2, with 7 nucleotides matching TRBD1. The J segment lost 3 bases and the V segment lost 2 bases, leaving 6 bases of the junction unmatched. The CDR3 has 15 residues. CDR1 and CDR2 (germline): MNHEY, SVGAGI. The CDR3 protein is CASSYVSRGDYGYTF. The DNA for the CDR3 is TGTGCCAGCAGTTACGTAAGCAGGGGGGACTATGGCTACACCTTC.

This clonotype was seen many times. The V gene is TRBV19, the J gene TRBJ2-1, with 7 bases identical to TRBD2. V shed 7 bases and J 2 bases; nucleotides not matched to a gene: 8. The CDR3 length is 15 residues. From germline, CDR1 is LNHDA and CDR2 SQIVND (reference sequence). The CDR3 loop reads CASNGREGTYNEQFF. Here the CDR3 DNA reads TGTGCCAGTAATGGGAGGGAGGGAACCTACAATGAGCAGTTCTTC.

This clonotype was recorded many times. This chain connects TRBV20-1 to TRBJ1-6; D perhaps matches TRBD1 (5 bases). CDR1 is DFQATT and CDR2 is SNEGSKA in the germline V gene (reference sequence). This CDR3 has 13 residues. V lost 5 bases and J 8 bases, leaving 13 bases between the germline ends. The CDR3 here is CSAQRQSDSPLHF. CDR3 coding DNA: TGCAGTGCTCAACGACAGTCAGATTCACCCCTCCACTTT.

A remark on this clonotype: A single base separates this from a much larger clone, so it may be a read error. CDR3 region: CASSSWAGGYNGQFF. The CDR3 DNA is TGTGCCAGCAGTTCCTGGGCGGGGGGATACAATGGGCAGTTCTTC. This sequence joins TRBV12-3 or TRBV12-4 and TRBJ2-1, with 8 bases aligning to TRBD2. This CDR3 comprises 15 residues.

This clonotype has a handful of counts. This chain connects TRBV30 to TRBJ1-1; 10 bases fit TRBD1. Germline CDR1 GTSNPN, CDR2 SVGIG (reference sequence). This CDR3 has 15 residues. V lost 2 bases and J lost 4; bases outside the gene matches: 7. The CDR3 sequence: CAWSRDRGSGTEAFF. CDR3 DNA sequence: TGTGCCTGGAGTCGGGACAGGGGATCGGGCACTGAAGCTTTCTTT. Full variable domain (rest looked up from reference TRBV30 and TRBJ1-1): SQTIHQWPATLVQPVGSPLSLECTVEGTSNPNLYWYRQAAGRGLQLLFYSVGIGQISSEVPQNLSASRPQDRQFILSSKKLLLSDSGFYLCAWSRDRGSGTEAFFGQGTRLTVV.

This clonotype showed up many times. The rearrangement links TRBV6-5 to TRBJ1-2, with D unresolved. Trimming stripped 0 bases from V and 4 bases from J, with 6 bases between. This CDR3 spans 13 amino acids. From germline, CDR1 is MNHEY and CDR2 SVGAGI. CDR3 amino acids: CASSYSLRYGYTF. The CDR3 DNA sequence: TGTGCCAGCAGTTACTCTCTCCGCTATGGCTACACCTTC.

The CDR3 reads CASSLGGGEKLFF. The CDR3 DNA sequence: TGTGCCAGCAGCTTAGGAGGTGGTGAAAAACTGTTTTTT. The chain is built from TRBV7-9 and TRBJ1-4; D is undetermined. The CDR3 covers 13 residues. V dropped 1 base and J dropped 7 bases, with 7 bases sitting between them. CDR1 SEHNR and CDR2 FQNEAQ come from the germline V gene (reference sequence).